The rows below give T cell receptor beta chains drawn from one sample of a study of CD8 T cells in Susac syndrome. TCRdb redid the calling of the immunoSEQ multiplex PCR reads with MiXCR, one entry per CDR3 protein. The data hold 150,000 to 200,000 distinct CDR3 sequences, with just over 90% observed a single time. Sample: CD4+ T cells from PBMCs. These receptors were taken from a human donor in good health. Each CDR3 is given with its conserved first and last residue. Fields, in order: V gene, clone size, J gene, D gene, CDR3 protein, CDR3 DNA. The D gene is left open where the match is weak. Expanded clones get a size class; other rows say once, few or many, or leave the size out.

TRBV3-1	NA	TRBJ2-3	NA	CASSQDWITQYF	TGTGCCAGCAGCCAAGATTGGATTACGCAGTATTTT
TRBV6-5	NA	TRBJ1-2	NA	CASSWGGYGYTF	TGTGCCAGCAGTTGGGGGGGGTATGGCTACACCTTC
TRBV7-6	few	TRBJ1-1	NA	CASSLFGGMNTEAFF	TGTGCCAGCAGCTTATTCGGCGGAATGAACACTGAAGCTTTCTTT
TRBV20-1	NA	TRBJ1-5	NA	CSAREGGDQPQHF	TGCAGTGCTAGAGAGGGGGGGGATCAGCCCCAGCATTTT
TRBV30	NA	TRBJ2-1	NA	CALARGYNEQFF	TGTGCCTTGGCTAGGGGGTACAATGAGCAGTTCTTC
TRBV15	NA	TRBJ2-1	NA	CATSRDPSQGLNEQFF	TGTGCCACCAGCAGAGATCCCAGCCAAGGGCTAAATGAGCAGTTCTTC
TRBV3-1	once	TRBJ1-6	NA	CASSQEGMGSPLHF	TGTGCCAGCAGCCAGGAGGGGATGGGATCACCCCTCCACTTT
TRBV5-1	NA	TRBJ1-3	NA	CASSLGTGLSSGNTIYF	TGCGCCAGCAGCTTGGGGACGGGATTAAGCTCTGGAAACACCATATATTTT
TRBV29-1	NA	TRBJ2-3	NA	CSVGPLTDTQYF	TGCAGCGTTGGGCCTCTCACAGATACGCAGTATTTT
TRBV7-9	NA	TRBJ2-7	NA	CASSPGEREQYF	TGTGCCAGCAGCCCAGGGGAGAGAGAGCAGTACTTC
TRBV19	NA	TRBJ1-5	NA	CASSTGQPNQPQHF	TGTGCCAGTAGTACGGGACAACCCAATCAGCCCCAGCATTTT
TRBV7-9	NA	TRBJ1-6	NA	CASSLGGGPYNSPLHF	TGTGCCAGCAGCTTAGGCGGGGGCCCGTATAATTCACCCCTCCACTTT
TRBV19	NA	TRBJ2-7	TRBD1	CASSRGQTYSYEQYF	TGTGCCAGTAGTAGGGGACAGACATACTCCTACGAGCAGTACTTC
TRBV29-1	NA	TRBJ2-1	NA	CSGQGTDRAYNEQFF	TGCAGCGGCCAAGGCACTGACAGAGCCTACAATGAGCAGTTCTTC
TRBV4-2	NA	TRBJ2-7	NA	CASSRKEIGDEQYF	TGTGCCAGCAGCCGAAAAGAAATCGGCGACGAGCAGTACTTC
TRBV6-1	NA	TRBJ2-5	TRBD2	CASSEQGGQTQYF	TGTGCCAGCAGTGAACAGGGAGGGCAGACCCAGTACTTC
TRBV14	once	TRBJ1-1	NA	CASSQMLNTEAFF	TGTGCCAGCAGCCAAATGCTGAACACTGAAGCTTTCTTT
TRBV20-1	NA	TRBJ2-5	TRBD2	CSAERPSGFQETQYF	TGCAGTGCGGAACGGCCTAGCGGATTCCAAGAGACCCAGTACTTC
TRBV29-1	NA	TRBJ1-6	NA	CSVEDNTGSLHF	TGCAGCGTTGAAGATAACACGGGCTCCCTCCACTTT
TRBV7-9	NA	TRBJ1-1	NA	CASSSQVNTEAFF	TGTGCCAGCAGCTCTCAGGTGAACACTGAAGCTTTCTTT
TRBV5-1	once	TRBJ1-6	NA	CASSLGTLNSPLHF	TGCGCCAGCAGCCTTGGGACACTCAATTCACCCCTCCACTTT
TRBV29-1	NA	TRBJ2-2	NA	CSAYRINTGELFF	TGCAGCGCCTACAGAATAAACACCGGGGAGCTGTTTTTT
TRBV7-9	NA	TRBJ2-3	TRBD1	CASSRTGSTDTQYF	TGTGCCAGCAGCCGGACAGGGAGCACAGATACGCAGTATTTT
TRBV3-1	NA	TRBJ2-7	TRBD2	CASSHISGGAYEQYF	TGTGCCAGCAGCCACATTAGCGGGGGGGCCTACGAGCAGTACTTC
TRBV24-1	NA	TRBJ2-5	NA	CATSDPGVKTQYF	TGTGCCACCAGTGATCCGGGGGTAAAGACCCAGTACTTC
TRBV3-1	NA	TRBJ2-3	TRBD1	CASSRTGDELDTQYF	TGTGCCAGCAGCCGGACAGGGGACGAGCTTGATACGCAGTATTTT
TRBV11-2	once	TRBJ1-2	NA	CASSLEAAAEYGYTF	TGTGCCAGCAGCTTAGAGGCTGCGGCGGAGTATGGCTACACCTTC
TRBV30	once	TRBJ1-1	NA	CAWRPNTEAFF	TGTGCCTGGAGGCCGAACACTGAAGCTTTCTTT
TRBV23-1	NA	TRBJ1-5	TRBD1	CASSHFPTLDRGPREGNQPQHF	TGCGCCAGCAGTCATTTCCCCACCTTGGACAGGGGACCAAGGGAGGGCAATCAGCCCCAGCATTTT
TRBV7-9	NA	TRBJ2-2	NA	CASSLRLSTGELFF	TGTGCCAGCAGCTTAAGATTATCCACCGGGGAGCTGTTTTTT
TRBV5-1	once	TRBJ2-1	NA	CASSLGSGTVAYNEQFF	TGCGCCAGCAGCTTGGGATCCGGGACCGTGGCCTACAATGAGCAGTTCTTC
TRBV6-2/TRBV6-3	NA	TRBJ1-2	NA	CASTPGPLGGYTF	TGTGCCAGCACCCCCGGACCGCTTGGTGGCTACACCTTC
TRBV12-3/TRBV12-4	once	TRBJ1-6	NA	CASSPGRFNSPLHF	TGTGCCAGCAGCCCCGGGCGGTTTAATTCACCCCTCCACTTT
TRBV5-1	NA	TRBJ2-1	NA	CASSLSHAGATDNEQFF	TGCGCCAGCAGCTTGTCTCACGCGGGGGCTACGGACAATGAGCAGTTCTTC
TRBV6-5	NA	TRBJ1-6	NA	CASTKSRGAPLHF	TGTGCCAGCACCAAGTCCCGGGGGGCACCCCTCCACTTT
TRBV29-1	NA	TRBJ1-1	NA	CSVGTQENTEAFF	TGCAGCGTGGGAACCCAGGAGAACACTGAAGCTTTCTTT
TRBV3-1	once	TRBJ2-2	NA	CASSLRSGPNTGELFF	TGTGCCAGCAGCCTCAGGTCCGGGCCGAACACCGGGGAGCTGTTTTTT
TRBV9	NA	TRBJ2-5	TRBD2	CASSVDVSGGETQYF	TGTGCCAGCAGCGTAGATGTTAGCGGGGGAGAGACCCAGTACTTC
TRBV20-1	NA	TRBJ2-1	NA	CSARDLRSSYNEQFF	TGCAGTGCTAGAGATTTGCGGAGCTCCTACAATGAGCAGTTCTTC
TRBV10-3	NA	TRBJ2-1	TRBD2	CATQPTSGGDYNEQFF	TGTGCCACCCAGCCGACTAGCGGGGGCGATTACAATGAGCAGTTCTTC
TRBV6-2/TRBV6-3	NA	TRBJ1-5	NA	CASSYPGGQPQHF	TGTGCCAGCAGTTACCCCGGGGGACAGCCCCAGCATTTT
TRBV7-3	NA	TRBJ1-1	NA	CASSLLPQGSGTEAFF	TGTGCCAGCAGCTTACTCCCTCAGGGATCGGGCACTGAAGCTTTCTTT
TRBV29-1	NA	TRBJ1-4	NA	CSVGATGYNEKLFF	TGCAGCGTTGGAGCGACAGGCTATAATGAAAAACTGTTTTTT
TRBV5-1	NA	TRBJ1-4	NA	CASSLAVAQGEEKLFF	TGCGCCAGCAGCTTGGCCGTAGCACAGGGAGAAGAAAAACTGTTTTTT
TRBV5-1	NA	TRBJ2-7	NA	CASSRTNSEQYF	TGCGCCAGCAGCCGGACAAATAGCGAGCAGTACTTC
TRBV29-1	NA	TRBJ2-7	TRBD1	CSVEEVGTGGWGQYF	TGCAGCGTTGAAGAAGTCGGGACAGGGGGTTGGGGGCAGTACTTC
TRBV20-1	NA	TRBJ1-2	TRBD1	CSAVPGGNYGYTF	TGCAGTGCGGTGCCAGGGGGGAACTATGGCTACACCTTC
TRBV30	once	TRBJ1-2	NA	CAWSAGFNYGYTF	TGTGCCTGGAGTGCTGGGTTTAACTATGGCTACACCTTC
TRBV20-1	NA	TRBJ2-1	TRBD1	CSARAQGLYNEQFF	TGCAGTGCTAGAGCACAGGGGCTCTACAATGAGCAGTTCTTC
TRBV19	NA	TRBJ1-1	TRBD1	CASSPGTGRLMNTEAFF	TGTGCCAGTAGTCCGGGGACAGGGCGTTTAATGAACACTGAAGCTTTCTTT
TRBV14	NA	TRBJ1-1	TRBD1	CASSQDRGRGIEAFF	TGTGCCAGCAGCCAAGATCGTGGCAGGGGGATTGAAGCTTTCTTT
TRBV3-1	NA	TRBJ1-1	NA	CASSQVQGISRGAFF	TGTGCCAGCAGCCAAGTTCAGGGGATTTCGCGTGGGGCTTTCTTT
TRBV5-1	NA	TRBJ2-5	NA	CASSGDTQETQYF	TGCGCCAGCAGCGGAGACACGCAAGAGACCCAGTACTTC
TRBV15	NA	TRBJ2-3	TRBD2	CATSRDRGGGSSDTQYF	TGTGCCACCAGCAGAGATCGGGGCGGGGGGTCCTCAGATACGCAGTATTTT
TRBV3-1	NA	TRBJ2-1	NA	CASSQFSANEQFF	TGTGCCAGCAGCCAATTCAGCGCCAATGAGCAGTTCTTC
TRBV7-2	NA	TRBJ2-7	NA	CASSLGYSSYEQYF	TGTGCCAGCAGCTTGGGCTATAGCTCCTACGAGCAGTACTTC
TRBV18	NA	TRBJ1-1	NA	CASSPAQANTEAFF	TGTGCCAGCTCACCAGCCCAGGCTAACACTGAAGCTTTCTTT